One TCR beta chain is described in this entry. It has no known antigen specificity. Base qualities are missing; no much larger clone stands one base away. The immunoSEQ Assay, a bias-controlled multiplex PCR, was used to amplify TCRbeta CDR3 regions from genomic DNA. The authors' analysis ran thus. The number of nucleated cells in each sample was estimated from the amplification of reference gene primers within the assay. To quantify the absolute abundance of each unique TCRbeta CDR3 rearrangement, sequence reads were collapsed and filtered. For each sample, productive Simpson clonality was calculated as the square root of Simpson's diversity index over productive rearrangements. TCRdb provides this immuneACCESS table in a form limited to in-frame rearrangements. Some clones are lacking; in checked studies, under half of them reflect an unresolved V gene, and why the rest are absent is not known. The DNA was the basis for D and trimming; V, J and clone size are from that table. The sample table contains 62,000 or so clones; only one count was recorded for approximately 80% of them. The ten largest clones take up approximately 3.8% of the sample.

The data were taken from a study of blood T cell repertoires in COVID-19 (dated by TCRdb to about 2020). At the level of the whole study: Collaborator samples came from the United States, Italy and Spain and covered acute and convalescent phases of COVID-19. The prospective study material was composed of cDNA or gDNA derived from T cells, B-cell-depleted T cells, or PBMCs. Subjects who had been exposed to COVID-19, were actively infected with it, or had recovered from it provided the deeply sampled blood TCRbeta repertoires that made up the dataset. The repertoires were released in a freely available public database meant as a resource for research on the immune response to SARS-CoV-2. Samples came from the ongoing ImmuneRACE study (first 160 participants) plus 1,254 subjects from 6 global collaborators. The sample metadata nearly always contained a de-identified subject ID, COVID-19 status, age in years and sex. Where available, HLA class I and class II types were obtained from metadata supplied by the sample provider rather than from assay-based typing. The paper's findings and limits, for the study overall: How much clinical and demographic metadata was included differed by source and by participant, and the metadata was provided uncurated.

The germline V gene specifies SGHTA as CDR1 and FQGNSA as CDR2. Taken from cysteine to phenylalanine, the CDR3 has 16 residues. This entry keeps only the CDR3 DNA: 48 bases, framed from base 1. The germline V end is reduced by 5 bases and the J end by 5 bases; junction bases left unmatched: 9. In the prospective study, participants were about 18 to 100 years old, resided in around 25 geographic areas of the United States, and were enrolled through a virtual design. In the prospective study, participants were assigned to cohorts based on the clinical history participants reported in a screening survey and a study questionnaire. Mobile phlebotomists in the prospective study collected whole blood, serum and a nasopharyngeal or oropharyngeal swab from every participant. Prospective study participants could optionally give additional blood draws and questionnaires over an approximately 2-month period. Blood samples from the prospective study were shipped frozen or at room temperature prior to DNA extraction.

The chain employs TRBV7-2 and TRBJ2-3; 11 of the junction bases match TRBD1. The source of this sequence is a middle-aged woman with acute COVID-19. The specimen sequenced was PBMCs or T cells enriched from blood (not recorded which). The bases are TGTGCCAGCAGCGCACAAACCGGGACAGGGGGAGATACGCAGTATTTT. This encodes CASSAQTGTGGDTQYF.